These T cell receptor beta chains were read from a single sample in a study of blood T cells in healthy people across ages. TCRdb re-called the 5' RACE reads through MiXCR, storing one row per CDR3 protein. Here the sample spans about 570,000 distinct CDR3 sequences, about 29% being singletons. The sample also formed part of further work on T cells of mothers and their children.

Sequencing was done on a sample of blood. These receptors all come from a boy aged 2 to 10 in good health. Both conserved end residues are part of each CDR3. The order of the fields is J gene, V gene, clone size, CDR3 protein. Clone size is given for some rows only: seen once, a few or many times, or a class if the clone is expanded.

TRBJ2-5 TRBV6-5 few CASSYYRLETQYF
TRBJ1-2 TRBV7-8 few CASSAGTGAHGYTF
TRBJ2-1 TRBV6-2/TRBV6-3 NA CASSYRLASSYNEQFF
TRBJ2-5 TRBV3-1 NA CASSRGHQETQYF
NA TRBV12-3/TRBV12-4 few CASSLAVAVGADEQFF
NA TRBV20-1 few CSAFTPGQGAEQYF
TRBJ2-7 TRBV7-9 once CASSPRNNYEQYF
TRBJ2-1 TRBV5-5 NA CASSSLADYNEQFF
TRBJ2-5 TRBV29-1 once CSANQGGQLETQYF
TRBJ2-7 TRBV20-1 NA CSARRNDGHSYEQYF
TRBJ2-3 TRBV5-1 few CASSKGQNTDTQYF
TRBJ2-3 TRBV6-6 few CASSYSTRDTQYF
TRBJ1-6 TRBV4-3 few CASSQEPGTGRSPLHF
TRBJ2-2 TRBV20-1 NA CSIKGTSGGTGELFF
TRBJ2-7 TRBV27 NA CASSFGRGVSYEQYF
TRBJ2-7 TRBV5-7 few CASSLARVYEQYF
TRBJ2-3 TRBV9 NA CASSVGGTSGGATDTQYF
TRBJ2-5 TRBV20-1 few CSAEPRPATGYQETQYF
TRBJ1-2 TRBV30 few CAWSVVRVYTF
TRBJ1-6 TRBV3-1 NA CASSQEGDSGGSYNSPLHF
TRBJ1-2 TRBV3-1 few CASKAQGYGYTF
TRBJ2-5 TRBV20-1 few CSANGQGAAQETQYF
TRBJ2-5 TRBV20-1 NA CSASLVAGWETQYF
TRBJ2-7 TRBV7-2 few CASSLDPTSGRYEQYF
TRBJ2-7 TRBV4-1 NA CASSQRTGQAYEQYF
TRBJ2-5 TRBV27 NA CASTHVQGRVETQYF
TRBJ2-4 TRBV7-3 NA CASSTGQENIQYF
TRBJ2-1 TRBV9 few CASSVGSGMNEQFF
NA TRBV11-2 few CASSLRLTTGWNEQFF
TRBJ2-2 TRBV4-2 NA CASSLSLATNTGELFF
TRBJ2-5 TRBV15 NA CATTPGQGETQYF
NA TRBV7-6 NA CASSVGASYEQYF
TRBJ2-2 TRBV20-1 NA CSARGLRYSGELFF
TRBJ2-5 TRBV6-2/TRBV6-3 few CGCSGAQETQYF
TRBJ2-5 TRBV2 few CASSGSSGLETQYF
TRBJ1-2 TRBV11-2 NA CASSPLAGGSSLYTF
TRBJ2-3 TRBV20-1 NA CSARDAGASTDTQYF
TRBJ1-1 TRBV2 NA CASRREAWNTEAFF
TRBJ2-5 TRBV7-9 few CASSQPPGLAGGKETQYF
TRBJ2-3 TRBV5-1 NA CASSLDTITDTQYF
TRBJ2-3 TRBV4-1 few CASSQDPSGTDTQYF
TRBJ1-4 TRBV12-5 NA CASGLVIGGAGEKLFF
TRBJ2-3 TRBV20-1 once CSASRTSLRTDTQYF
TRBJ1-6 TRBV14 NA CASSQRGGRSPLHF
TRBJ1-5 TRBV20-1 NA CSAGTGMSQPQHF
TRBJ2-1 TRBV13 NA CASSLGLGTSLLTEQFF
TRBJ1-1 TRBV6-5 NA CASSYDGRIEAFF
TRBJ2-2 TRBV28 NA CASRPSGPDGELFF
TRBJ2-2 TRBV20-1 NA CSARSALAGMNGDTGELFF
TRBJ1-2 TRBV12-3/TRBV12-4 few CASSYTRDGAPANYGYTF
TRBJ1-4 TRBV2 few CASMGQRSTNEKLFF
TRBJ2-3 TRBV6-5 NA CASSYSTPGLAGEDTQYF
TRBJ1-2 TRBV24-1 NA CATSDLHRYGYTF
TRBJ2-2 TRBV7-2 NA CASGKRAGGRGTGELFF
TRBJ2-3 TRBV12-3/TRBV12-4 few CASSLGQGQFQETQYF
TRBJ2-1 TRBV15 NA CATSRDTTGAYYNEQFF
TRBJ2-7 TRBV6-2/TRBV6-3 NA CASSPGRPFNEQYF